This entry is about one T cell receptor (beta chain). Its binding antigen is unknown. Base qualities are not at hand, and no much larger clone is one base apart. This sample is drawn from a study of PD-1 blockade in mismatch repair-deficient tumors (dated by TCRdb to 2016 to 2017). Regarding the complete study: Between September 2013 and September 2016, the trial enrolled about 93 consecutive patients with about twelve mismatch repair-deficient cancer types, every one of whom had been previously treated and was progressing. Tumor-associated T cell clones were tracked in the peripheral blood of patients responding to PD-1 blockade by deep sequencing of TCR CDR3 regions.

Looking up the germline V gene yields CDR1 MGHRA and CDR2 YSYEKL. V is pared back by 4 bases and J by 1 base, with 16 bases lying between the germline termini. Spanning cysteine to phenylalanine, the CDR3 consists of 16 amino acids. The kept DNA is CDR3 alone, 48 bases in frame from the first base. Interpreted using the paper, the time point label stands for: approximately ten-day in vitro stimulation with candidate neoantigen peptide 6. Mismatch repair deficiency in every enrolled patient was established by polymerase chain reaction or immunohistochemistry. TCR sequencing was carried out for a few patients who responded to pembrolizumab therapy. Each of roughly 7 ELISpot-reactive candidate neoantigen peptides was used in an approximately eleven-day in vitro stimulation prior to TCR sequencing. A control culture lacking peptide was run in an identical manner and was used as the baseline for calculation of clone fold changes. In the phase II trial, pembrolizumab PD-1 blockade was tested prospectively in advanced mismatch repair-deficient cancers, no matter which tissue of origin the cancers came from.

Library construction relied on the immunoSEQ multiplex PCR assay. For the original study's pipeline: Clones were defined as neoantigen-specific by significant expansion to the relevant peptide and no significant expansion to any other tested peptide. Entries here come from immuneACCESS through TCRdb and include only in-frame sequences with V and J called. Some clones fail to appear in such tables; in the studies checked, an unresolved V gene covers under half of the shortfall, and the cause of the remainder is unknown. V, J and clone size derive from that table, while D and trimming were established from the DNA sequence. Counted in this sample were about 15,000 clones; roughly nine tenths of them appeared once. Around 4.4% of the sample comes from the top ten. General study outcomes and caveats: Tumor-resident clones, often undetectable in blood before treatment, expanded rapidly after pembrolizumab and then contracted, generally before radiologic responses. Clonal expansion was elicited by three of seven peptides, and about 150 unique blood TCRs were yielded, about seven of which were also found in tumor; all positive peptides were derived from frameshift mutations.

This TCR was recovered from an adult with mismatch repair-deficient cancer. This material consisted of cells cultured in vitro, taken from a patient treated with pembrolizumab. The chain uses TRBV4-1 and TRBJ1-1, with the D segment identity uncertain. The CDR3 has the sequence CASSRRGLTRNTEAFF. In nucleotide form, the sequence is TGCGCCAGCAGCCGCCGGGGATTGACGAGGAACACTGAAGCTTTCTTT.